This record looks at one T cell receptor beta chain sequence and its context. Its antigen is unknown. cDNA synthesis used the whole RNA isolate, giving expressed TCRB sequences. Sequenced by immunoSEQ multiplex PCR; TCRdb stores in-frame clones only, minus some. The sample lists roughly 250,000 clones, approximately 70% seen once, with 0.053% in the top ten. The CDR3 consists of 18 residues. The record originates from a study of beta chain features in type 1 diabetes. Turning to the study itself: Taken together, all samples contributed fewer than 110 million examined sorted cells. The study, taken as a whole, reports: Significant though moderate, a shortening of TCRB CDR3s appeared in all four CD4+ subsets of Type 1 diabetes patients. Healthy donors had naive, central memory and Treg TCRB repertoires that appeared less similar than those seen among patients.

The sequenced sample was naive CD4+ T cells from blood. The sequence was obtained from a man in his thirties or forties in good health. The chain has TRBV12-2 and TRBJ2-1; the table's D call, TRBD1, was not checked against the DNA. TRBV12-2 is given as a pseudogene. The CDR3 sequence is CASRLAGQGMSSYNEQFF. For the CDR3, the DNA is TGTGCAAGTCGCTTAGCGGGACAGGGTATGAGCTCCTACAATGAGCAGTTCTTC.